These 22 T cell receptor beta chains originate from one sample sequenced in a study of blood T cells in healthy people across ages. The use of a sample-barcoded 5' primer and a J-beta primer mix characterized a second PCR of roughly 6 to 12 cycles. TCRdb re-derived calls from the 5' RACE reads in MiXCR, one entry per CDR3 protein. Of around 1,900,000 distinct CDR3 sequences in the sample, about 39% are singletons; the top ten hold roughly 23%. Specimen: blood. All receptors derive from a human donor in good health.

The V call is TRBV7-9, the J call TRBJ2-1; D may be TRBD2 (6 bases). This CDR3 comprises 16 residues. The V gene's germline CDR1 is SEHNR and CDR2 FQNEAQ (reference sequence). V was cut by 0 bases and J by 7 bases, with 16 bases left in between. CDR3 DNA: TGTGCCAGCAGCTTAGCGCTCGGGGGAACGAGGAATGAGCAGTTCTTC. Protein: CASSLALGGTRNEQFF.

The rearrangement links TRBV4-2 to TRBJ2-3; D uncertain. The CDR3 length is 15 residues. Trimming left V 4 bases short and J 0 bases short, with 11 bases between. Per germline, CDR1 LGHNA and CDR2 YNFKEQ. This CDR3 reads CASSPVESSTDTQYF. Written as DNA, the CDR3 is TGTGCCAGCAGCCCCGTTGAATCGAGCACAGATACGCAGTATTTT.

The chain is built from TRBV4-3 and TRBJ2-1, with 7 positions matching TRBD2. The CDR3 sequence is 14 residues long. V lost 1 base and J lost 6; bases outside the gene matches: 3. CDR1 and CDR2 (germline): LGHNA, YSLEER. CDR3 nucleotide sequence: TGCGCCAGCAGCCAAGGGGGACTATTCAATGAGCAGTTCTTC. It is translated as CASSQGGLFNEQFF.

For this clonotype: No conserved phenylalanine or tryptophan is present at the end of the CDR3, so a read error is the likely explanation. The rearrangement joins TRBV20-1 to TRBJ2-1; possibly TRBD1 or TRBD2 for D (5 bases each). CDR1 is DFQATT and CDR2 is SNEGSKA in the germline V gene (reference sequence). Deletions cut 4 bases from V and 7 bases from J, with 11 bases between. The length of the CDR3 is 12 residues. CDR3 region: CSAKEGSNEQFL. In nucleotides, the CDR3 is TGCAGTGCTAAAGAGGGGTCGAATGAGCAGTTCTTA.

V usage is TRBV5-6 and J usage is TRBJ1-2, with TRBD1 as a possible D gene (6 bases). Germline CDR1 reads SGHDT; CDR2 reads YYEEEE. The germline V and J ends were trimmed by 0 bases and 3 bases, with 15 bases remaining between them. The CDR3 sequence is 16 residues long. CDR3 nucleotides: TGTGCCAGCAGCTTGGTTGTTGACAGGACCGACTATGGCTACACCTTC. Amino acid sequence: CASSLVVDRTDYGYTF.

The chain is built from TRBV29-1 and TRBJ2-7, with 9 bases identical to TRBD2. Germline CDR1 and CDR2: SQVTM and ANQGSEA. V lost 5 bases to trimming and J lost 5 bases; unmatched junction nucleotides: 10. This CDR3 spans 14 amino acids. CDR3 DNA sequence: TGCAGCGTTTCCCCGGACAGCGGGGGGAACGAGCAGTACTTC. It yields the protein CSVSPDSGGNEQYF.

This clonotype was seen more than once but under ten times. The CDR3 is CASSLSHSGSYEQYF. The CDR3 bases are TGTGCCAGCTCCCTTAGCCACAGCGGCTCCTACGAGCAGTACTTC. V is TRBV4-2 and J is TRBJ2-7; TRBD2 is a possible D gene (5 bases). The V and J ends lost 8 bases and 0 bases respectively, with 17 bases between them. CDR3 size: 15 residues. Germline CDR1 and CDR2: LGHNA and YNFKEQ.

The gene calls are TRBV28 and TRBJ1-1; D remains unclear. The CDR3 spans 13 residues. Germline-derived CDR1 and CDR2 are MDHEN and SYDVKM. The V end was cut by 2 bases, the J end by 7 bases, with 11 bases between. CDR3 protein: CASSLRAFYEAFF. The CDR3 DNA reads TGTGCCAGCAGTTTACGGGCCTTCTATGAAGCTTTCTTT.

This clonotype showed up just a few times. The gene calls are TRBV6-6 and TRBJ1-5; possibly TRBD1 for D (6 bases). The CDR3 runs to 14 residues. The germline CDR1 and CDR2 sequences are MNHNY and SVGAGI (reference sequence). Trimming left V 10 bases short and J 6 bases short, with 19 bases between. The CDR3: CATRLQGIGQPQHF. The CDR3 DNA sequence: TGTGCCACCCGCCTACAGGGTATTGGTCAGCCCCAGCATTTT.

This rearrangement joins TRBV20-1 to TRBJ2-1, with 13 positions matching TRBD2. Germline-derived CDR1 and CDR2 are DFQATT and SNEGSKA (reference sequence). The CDR3 loop spans 14 amino acids. Trimming cost V 7 bases and J 3 bases; bases outside gene matches: 3. The CDR3 DNA is TGCAGTGGGGGACTAGCGGGGATCTACAATGAGCAGTTCTTC. The encoded protein is CSGGLAGIYNEQFF.

This clonotype was counted a few times. The V and J genes are TRBV28 and TRBJ2-4; tentative D call: TRBD2 (7 bases). Germline V gene data show CDR1 as MDHEN and CDR2 as SYDVKM. The V gene lost 11 bases and the J gene lost 1 base, with 15 bases spanning the gap. CDR3 size: 14 residues. Written as DNA, the CDR3 is TGTGCCTGTCATGGGGGGGCCGCCAAAAACATTCAGTACTTC. This gives the protein CACHGGAAKNIQYF. The full variable domain, its missing parts supplied by reference TRBV28 and TRBJ2-4, is DVKVTQSSRYLVKRTGEKVFLECVQDMDHENMFWYRQDPGLGLRLIYFSYDVKMKEKGDIPEGYSVSREKKERFSLILESASTNQTSMYLCACHGGAAKNIQYFGAGTRLSVL.

The chain uses TRBV5-6 and TRBJ1-1; D is unclear. Germline values: CDR1 SGHDT, CDR2 YYEEEE. This CDR3 spans 12 amino acids. The V end was cut by 0 bases, the J end by 8 bases, with 8 bases between. The CDR3 DNA reads TGTGCCAGCAGCTTGGAGGGAATGGAAGCTTTCTTT. Translating it yields CASSLEGMEAFF.

J is TRBJ1-5 and V is TRBV7-2, with a possible D match to TRBD1 (5 bases). Germline assignment: CDR1 SGHTA and CDR2 FQGNSA. The CDR3 has 15 amino acids. V was shortened by 0 bases and J by 6 bases, with 12 bases between the two germline ends. This CDR3 is CASSLAVRAGQPQHF. In DNA form, the CDR3 reads TGTGCCAGCAGCTTAGCCGTCAGGGCCGGTCAGCCCCAGCATTTT.

In this sample, this clonotype turned up a few times. The chain joins TRBV20-1 to TRBJ1-2, with D possibly being TRBD1 (6 bases). CDR1 DFQATT and CDR2 SNEGSKA come from the germline V gene (reference sequence). CDR3 length: 12 residues. V was clipped by 3 bases and J by 6 bases, with 11 bases between them. The CDR3 DNA follows: TGCAGTGCTAGCGGGCCAGGGGATGGCTACACCTTC. Amino acids: CSASGPGDGYTF.

The gene calls are TRBV5-4 and TRBJ1-2; D perhaps matches TRBD1 (5 bases). The germline V and J ends were trimmed by 3 bases and 4 bases, with 16 bases remaining between them. The CDR3 consists of 15 residues. CDR1 and CDR2 (germline): SGHNT, YYREEE (reference sequence). The CDR3 region is CASSSDPGRIYGYTF. In DNA form, the CDR3 reads TGTGCCAGCAGCTCCGATCCGGGACGGATCTATGGCTACACCTTC.

Note on this clonotype: An end of the junction differs from the germline gene, which may be a read error. The V gene is TRBV7-2, the J gene TRBJ2-7; 7 nucleotides align to TRBD1. CDR3 length: 14 residues. Germline values: CDR1 SGHTA, CDR2 FQGNSA. The chain's CDR3 is CASSLRGRGYELYF. CDR3 DNA: TGTGCCAGCAGCCTACGGGGCAGGGGGTACGAGCTGTACTTC. The complete variable domain, with remaining parts taken from reference TRBV7-2 and TRBJ2-7, reads GAGVSQSPSNKVTEKGKDVELRCDPISGHTALYWYRQSLGQGLEFLIYFQGNSAPDKSGLPSDRFSAERTGGSVSTLTIQRTQQEDSAVYLCASSLRGRGYELYFGPGTRLTVT.

The V call is TRBV7-2, the J call TRBJ2-1, with a weak D call TRBD1 (6 bases). In germline, CDR1 is SGHTA, CDR2 FQGNSA. V lost 3 bases, J lost 9 bases, and 12 bases lay in between. The CDR3 loop spans 13 amino acids. The DNA of the CDR3 is TGTGCCAGCAGCTTGGGGGCCTACCGTGAGCAGTTCTTC. This encodes CASSLGAYREQFF.

Here the CDR3 DNA reads TGCGCCAGCACCGAGCGGGGGTCCTACAATGAGCAGTTCTTC. It encodes CASTERGSYNEQFF. The chain links TRBV5-1 to TRBJ2-1; 8 bases agree with TRBD2. The V gene's germline CDR1 is SGHRS and CDR2 YFSETQ. The CDR3 has 14 amino acids. V lost 6 bases to trimming and J lost 1 base; unmatched junction nucleotides: 3.

CDR3 region: CASRTGFTDTQYF. CDR3 sequence (DNA): TGTGCCAGCAGGACAGGTTTTACAGATACGCAGTATTTT. The chain has TRBV2 and TRBJ2-3, with a possible D match to TRBD1 (6 bases). The germline V gene encodes CDR1 SNHLY and CDR2 FYNNEI. V was pared by 6 bases and J by 3 bases, with 10 bases between. The CDR3 totals 13 residues.

This clonotype was detected only once. This chain joins TRBV5-1 and TRBJ2-5, with 7 positions matching TRBD1. The V segment lost 7 bases and the J segment 1 base; nucleotides outside the gene matches: 13. The CDR3 length is 16 residues. Germline V gene data show CDR1 as SGHRS and CDR2 as YFSETQ. CDR3 amino acids: CASLKNRQGTQETQYF. CDR3 DNA: TGCGCCAGCCTAAAGAACAGACAGGGAACCCAAGAGACCCAGTACTTC.

The V gene is TRBV2, the J gene TRBJ1-5; tentatively, D is TRBD1 (5 bases). The CDR3 spans 12 residues. V lost 8 bases and J 7 bases, leaving 12 bases between the germline ends. The germline gives CDR1 SNHLY, CDR2 FYNNEI. The CDR3 spells CASGAGDQPQHF. CDR3 in DNA: TGTGCCAGCGGGGCGGGAGACCAGCCCCAGCATTTT.

In this sample, this clonotype turned up once. This chain uses TRBV12-3 or TRBV12-4 with TRBJ1-2; D possibly corresponds to TRBD1 (6 bases). There are 16 residues in the CDR3. Trimming took 3 bases from V and 6 from J, leaving 20 bases between them. CDR3 amino acids: CASSFGLGEGVDGYTF. CDR3 DNA: TGTGCCAGCAGTTTCGGTCTAGGGGAGGGGGTAGATGGCTACACCTTC.